This T cell receptor beta chain emerged from a study of blood T cells in healthy people across ages (dated by TCRdb to between 2014 and 2017). In terms of the full investigation: In model experiments, template switching captured roughly one uniquely barcoded TCR beta cDNA molecule for every two T cells. To avoid experimental bias, donors of different ages were randomly spread across the sequencing lanes. Four age groups were formed from the donors: young (average roughly 16 years), middle-aged (approximately 39), aged (62) and long-lived (around 82). Two additional independent replicas of 1 million unique cDNA reads from the same blood draw were analyzed for two donors (one aged 18 to 30 and one aged 80 or older). To track age-related changes in TCR beta repertoire diversity, the study relied on deep sequencing normalized with unique cDNA molecular identifiers.

Receptors were amplified or captured by 5' RACE. TCRdb lists the instrument as Illumina HiSeq 2500. A second 7 to 11 cycle PCR used a sample-barcoded 5' primer and a J-beta primer mix. A template-switch 5' adaptor carrying 12 random nucleotides introduced a unique molecular identifier onto each TCR beta cDNA molecule. Each sample yielded at least 2.5 million CDR3-containing paired-end reads. First-strand cDNA was synthesized from all RNA with the Mint cDNA synthesis kit, primed by a TRBC-specific oligonucleotide. After uracil-DNA glycosylase treatment, a first 18-cycle PCR used universal primers M1SS and BC2_uni_R on all cDNA. Per the source publication's procedure: For normalization, 1 million high-quality reads were randomly selected from each sample, with every read carrying a distinct molecular identifier. Reads sharing molecular identifiers were discarded rather than binned into consensus sequences. MiTCR, set to a Q25 quality threshold and the strictest error-elimination algorithm, was used for CDR3 identification, clonotype clustering and error correction. Lower-bound total TCR beta diversity was estimated with a nonparametric unseen species model using Euler transformation. The public reads were quality trimmed at Q25 with fastp and then assembled into clones with MiXCR by TCRdb, keeping productive beta chains. Rows with a matching CDR3 protein are joined into one entry that keeps the most common DNA and genes. TCRdb, not the authors, supplied the V and J calls. Recorded for this sample are about 1.5 million distinct CDR3 sequences; approximately 40% of them occurred a single time. Of the sample, roughly 8.2% is held by the ten largest clones.

A word on this clonotype: Which antigen it targets is not known. It has no much larger one-base neighbor in the sample; base qualities were not kept.

The CDR3, from cysteine to phenylalanine, totals 12 residues. Just the 36-base CDR3 DNA is kept, in frame starting at base 1. CDR1 and CDR2 were assigned from the germline V gene as ENHRY and SYGVKD. V gives up 0 bases and J gives up 7 bases, and the segment between their germline ends measures 6 bases. The donors were a few dozen Caucasian individuals from Russia, aged 6 to 90 years, who were systemically healthy. Each donor gave approximately 9.3 milliliters of peripheral blood, collected into EDTA-treated Vacutainer tubes. Ficoll-Paque density-gradient centrifugation was used to isolate PBMCs, with at least 6.5 million obtained per sample. Total RNA, at least 6 micrograms per sample, was extracted from PBMCs with Trizol reagent. The percentages of naive CD45RAhigh/CD27high T cells were determined by flow cytometry on a PBMC aliquot from every donor. Study-wide findings and limitations: Bulk unsorted PBMC profiling prevented conclusive comparison of naive and antigen-experienced compartments. Observed TCR beta diversity per million T cells fell roughly linearly with age, and a significant reduction was already apparent by age around 40. Observed TCR beta diversity correlated strongly with the percentage of naive T cells measured by flow cytometry. Estimates of total diversity based on one million sequenced T cells were considered lower bounds and underestimates. Because the CMV infection status of the donors was unknown, age-related changes in expanded clonotypes may potentially have been confounded. Compared with the aged group, more naive CD4+ T cells, fewer expanded clones and increased TCR diversity were shown by the long-lived group, suggesting age selection.

The sequence was obtained from a woman under 30 in good health. The chain uses TRBV10-3 and TRBJ1-2; too little of a D gene remains to name it. Sequenced input: blood. The CDR3 corresponds to CAISESTFGYTF. The nucleotides are TGTGCCATCAGTGAGTCCACCTTTGGCTACACCTTC.